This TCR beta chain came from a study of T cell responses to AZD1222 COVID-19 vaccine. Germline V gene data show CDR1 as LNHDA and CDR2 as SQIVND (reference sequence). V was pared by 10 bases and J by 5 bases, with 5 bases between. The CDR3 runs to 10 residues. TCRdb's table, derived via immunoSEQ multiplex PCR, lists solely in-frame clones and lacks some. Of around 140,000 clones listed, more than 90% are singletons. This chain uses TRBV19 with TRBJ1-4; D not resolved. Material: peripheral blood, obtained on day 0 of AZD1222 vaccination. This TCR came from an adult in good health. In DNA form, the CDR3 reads TGTGCCACCAGCAATGAAAAACTGTTTTTT. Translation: CATSNEKLFF.